This T cell receptor (beta chain) was sequenced during a study of early T cells in non-severe SARS-CoV-2 infection. The TCR library protocol attached unique molecular identifiers to the individual cDNA molecules. MiXCR, applied by TCRdb to the 5' RACE reads, yields one record per CDR3 protein. This sample carries approximately 65,000 distinct CDR3 sequences, about 10% of them seen once, and the ten largest clones take 2.5% to 3.5%. This sequence originates from an adult who was a healthcare worker with PCR-confirmed SARS-CoV-2 infection or an uninfected control (not recorded which). The sample was whole blood, taken at baseline.

Here the CDR3 DNA reads TGTGCCAGCAGCGAAGCTACAGGGGCGGACTATGGCTACACCTTC. It specifies CASSEATGADYGYTF. The chain joins TRBV3-1 to TRBJ1-2; TRBD1 agrees at 7 bases. In germline, CDR1 is LGHDT, CDR2 YNNKEL (reference sequence). CDR3 length: 15 residues. V dropped 5 bases and J dropped 3; count of bases not matched to a gene: 9.